Listed here are 9 T cell receptor beta chains from one sample, sequenced in a study of blood T cell repertoires in COVID-19. TCRdb's table, derived via immunoSEQ multiplex PCR, lists solely in-frame clones and lacks some. Counted here are about 220,000 clones, 75% to 90% occurring once; the ten biggest clones make up 3.5%. The sequenced sample consisted of PBMCs or T cells enriched from blood (not recorded which). The source of these receptors is a woman aged 18 to 35 in a cohort exposed to, infected with or recovered from COVID-19 (not recorded which).

The V gene is TRBV5-6, the J gene TRBJ1-2, with unresolved D. Trimming took off 6 bases at V and 8 bases at J, with 14 bases between the two ends. CDR1 is SGHDT, CDR2 YYEEEE, per germline. This CDR3 has 12 amino acids. The CDR3 nucleotides are TGTGCCAGCACCCTGAGAGGGAGAGGCTACACCTTC. Encoded protein: CASTLRGRGYTF.

The V call is TRBV9, the J call TRBJ2-5; D ambiguous. There are 14 residues in the CDR3. Trimming left V 3 bases short and J 1 base short, with 10 bases between. The V gene's germline CDR1 is SGDLS and CDR2 YYNGEE. As DNA, the CDR3 is TGTGCCAGCAGCGCCCGAGAGTTCCAAGAGACCCAGTACTTC. Amino acids: CASSAREFQETQYF.

The V gene is TRBV9, the J gene TRBJ1-2; D is perhaps TRBD1 (6 bases). V was clipped by 0 bases and J by 4 bases, with 13 bases between them. The germline V gene encodes CDR1 SGDLS and CDR2 YYNGEE. This CDR3 region has 15 residues. CDR3 DNA: TGTGCCAGCAGCGTAGCCGAAGTGGGGGCCTATGGCTACACCTTC. As protein: CASSVAEVGAYGYTF.

The CDR3 sequence is CASSPMGQQSYEQYF. DNA of the CDR3: TGTGCCAGCAGCCCCATGGGACAGCAATCCTACGAGCAGTACTTC. The J gene is TRBJ2-7, the V gene TRBV11-3; 7 nucleotides match TRBD1. V lost 5 bases to trimming and J lost 1 base; unmatched junction nucleotides: 8. This CDR3 spans 15 amino acids. The germline V gene has CDR1 SGHNT and CDR2 YENEEA. Complete variable domain (other parts from reference TRBV11-3 and TRBJ2-7): EAGVVQSPRYKIIEKKQPVAFWCNPISGHNTLYWYLQNLGQGPELLIRYENEEAVDDSQLPKDRFSAERLKGVDSTLKIQPAELGDSAVYLCASSPMGQQSYEQYFGPGTRLTVT.

The CDR3 sequence: CATSVGTGAAYEQYF. CDR3 coding DNA: TGTGCCACCAGCGTAGGGACAGGGGCCGCCTACGAGCAGTACTTC. The chain is built from TRBV15 and TRBJ2-7, with 10 nucleotides matching TRBD1. The germline V gene has CDR1 LNHNV and CDR2 YYDKDF (reference sequence). This CDR3 is 15 amino acids long. With V trimmed by 5 bases and J by 2 bases, 6 bases remained unmatched.

Concerning this clone: Additional DNA sequences in this sample encode the identical CDR3. The V and J genes are TRBV27 and TRBJ1-6, with 8 bases lining up with TRBD1. CDR3 length: 13 residues. J gave up 10 bases and V 5 bases, and 4 bases lay outside the gene matches. CDR1 is MNHEY, CDR2 SMNVEV, per germline (reference sequence). DNA for the CDR3: TGTGCCAGCAGTGACAGGGGTGGATCACCCCTCCACTTT. It codes for CASSDRGGSPLHF.

This sequence joins TRBV25-1 and TRBJ2-3, with 7 bases fitting TRBD1. After removal of 4 bases from V and 6 bases from J, the junction contained 7 bases not matched to a gene. CDR1 is MGHDK and CDR2 is SYGVNS in the germline V gene. The CDR3 is 14 residues long. CDR3 in DNA: TGTGCCAGCAGTGGGCACAGGGGAGCGGATACGCAGTATTTT. This sequence encodes CASSGHRGADTQYF.

The gene calls are TRBV2 and TRBJ2-7; 9 bases agree with TRBD2. The CDR3 extends over 14 amino acids. J gave up 6 bases and V 6 bases, and 9 bases lay outside the gene matches. CDR1 and CDR2 (germline): SNHLY, FYNNEI. The CDR3: CASSSNSGSLEQYF. CDR3 sequence (DNA): TGTGCCAGCAGCTCTAATAGCGGGAGTCTCGAGCAGTACTTC.

This chain links TRBV2 with TRBJ1-2; tentative D call: TRBD1 (6 bases). This CDR3 is built from 15 residues. Looked up from germline, CDR1 is SNHLY and CDR2 is FYNNEI. V gave up 5 bases and J gave up 0 bases, with 13 bases separating them. The CDR3 coding sequence is TGTGCCAGCAGTTTTGACAGGCTAGCTAACTATGGCTACACCTTC. Residues: CASSFDRLANYGYTF.